The clone carrying this T cell receptor (beta chain) has a handful of counts. The data are from a study of blood T cell repertoires in COVID-19. Study-wide background: Samples of COVID-19 (acute and convalescent) were obtained from the United States, Italy and Spain. The cDNA or gDNA used as material had been derived from T cells, B-cell-depleted T cells, or PBMCs.

Source study methods: Nucleated cell counts were estimated from reference gene primer amplification. Clones were sequenced by immunoSEQ multiplex PCR, and TCRdb holds only the in-frame ones, with some missing. V and J calls and clone size follow that table, whereas D and trimming were derived from the DNA. The sample includes roughly 250,000 clones, about 85% of them seen just once. This CDR3 comprises 16 residues. Germline CDR1 and CDR2: SGHRS and YFSETQ. The V gene lost 1 base and the J gene lost 8 bases, with 21 bases spanning the gap. Source material: peripheral blood. The receptor was isolated from a woman in her sixties with active or convalescent COVID-19. The rearrangement links TRBV5-1 to TRBJ1-2, with D possibly being TRBD1 (6 bases). The CDR3 is CASSLRSGYRDQGYTF. The CDR3 DNA reads as TGCGCCAGCAGCTTGAGGTCGGGGTACAGGGATCAAGGCTACACCTTC.